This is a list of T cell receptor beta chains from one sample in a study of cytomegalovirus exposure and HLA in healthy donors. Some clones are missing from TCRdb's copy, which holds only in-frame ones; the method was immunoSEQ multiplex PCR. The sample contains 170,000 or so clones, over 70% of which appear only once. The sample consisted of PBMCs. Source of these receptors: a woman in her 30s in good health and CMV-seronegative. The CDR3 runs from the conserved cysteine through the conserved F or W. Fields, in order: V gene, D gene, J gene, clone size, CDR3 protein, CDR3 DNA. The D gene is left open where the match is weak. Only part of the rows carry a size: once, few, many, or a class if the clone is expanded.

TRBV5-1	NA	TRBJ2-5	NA	CASSLGVQETQYF	TGCGCCAGCAGCTTGGGAGTACAAGAGACCCAGTACTTC
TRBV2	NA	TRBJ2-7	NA	CASNGNGVNEQYF	TGTGCCAGCAATGGGAACGGGGTTAACGAGCAGTACTTC
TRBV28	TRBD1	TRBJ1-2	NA	CASSPSLGQGALGYTF	TGTGCCAGCAGTCCTTCCCTGGGACAGGGGGCGCTTGGCTACACCTTC
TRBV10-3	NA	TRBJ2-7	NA	CAVTLDRPPGYIRFPGGYEQYF	TGTGCCGTCACCCTCGACCGTCCCCCGGGGTACATTAGGTTTCCCGGTGGTTACGAGCAGTACTTC
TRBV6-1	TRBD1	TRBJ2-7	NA	CASSDPGQGRYEQYF	TGTGCCAGCAGTGACCCGGGACAGGGGAGGTACGAGCAGTACTTC
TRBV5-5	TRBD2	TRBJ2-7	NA	CASSLAAGVLREQYF	TGTGCCAGCAGCTTGGCTGCGGGGGTGCTTAGGGAGCAGTACTTC
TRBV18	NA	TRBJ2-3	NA	CASSQGSTDTQYF	TGTGCCAGCTCCCAGGGTAGCACAGATACGCAGTATTTT
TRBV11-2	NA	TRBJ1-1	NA	CASSLDMSTEAFF	TGTGCCAGCAGCTTGGACATGAGCACTGAAGCTTTCTTT
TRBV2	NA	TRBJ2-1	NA	CASRGTRNNEQFF	TGTGCCAGCAGGGGAACTAGAAACAATGAGCAGTTCTTC
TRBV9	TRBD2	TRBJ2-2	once	CASSVAVRGTSGGNRLNTGELFF	TGTGCCAGCAGCGTAGCAGTGAGGGGGACTAGCGGGGGAAATAGACTGAACACCGGGGAGCTGTTTTTT
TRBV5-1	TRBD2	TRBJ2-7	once	CASSPGTSWGEQYF	TGCGCCAGCAGCCCGGGGACTAGCTGGGGCGAGCAGTACTTC
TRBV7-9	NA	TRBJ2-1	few	CASTLTVGNEQFF	TGTGCCAGCACCCTGACAGTTGGCAATGAGCAGTTCTTC
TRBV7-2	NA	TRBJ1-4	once	CASSLGEATNEKLFF	TGTGCCAGCAGCTTGGGGGAGGCAACTAATGAAAAACTGTTTTTT
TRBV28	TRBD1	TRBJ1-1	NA	CASSTGGDAEAFF	TGTGCCAGCAGTACAGGGGGCGACGCTGAAGCTTTCTTT
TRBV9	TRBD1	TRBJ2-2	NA	CASNPDRGSSGELFF	TGTGCCAGCAACCCGGACAGGGGGAGTTCCGGGGAGCTGTTTTTT
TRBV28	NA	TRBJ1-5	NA	CASSSLNPRDFRNQPQHF	TGTGCCAGCAGTTCCCTGAATCCCCGGGACTTTAGAAATCAGCCCCAGCATTTT
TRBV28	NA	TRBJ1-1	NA	CASRGGNTEAFF	TGTGCCAGCAGGGGGGGTAACACTGAAGCTTTCTTT
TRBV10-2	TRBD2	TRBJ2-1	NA	CASSDSGRARNEQFF	TGCGCCAGCAGTGATAGCGGGAGGGCCAGGAATGAGCAGTTCTTC
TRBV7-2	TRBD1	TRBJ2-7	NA	CASSQAVGQGSYEQYF	TGTGCCAGCAGCCAAGCCGTGGGACAGGGTTCCTACGAGCAGTACTTC
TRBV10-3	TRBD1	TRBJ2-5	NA	CAISLRGQETQYF	TGTGCCATCAGTCTCAGGGGGCAAGAGACCCAGTACTTC
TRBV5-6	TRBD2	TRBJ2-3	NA	CASTLRGGTDTQYF	TGTGCCAGCACCCTTCGGGGGGGCACAGATACGCAGTATTTT
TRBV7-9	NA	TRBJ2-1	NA	CASSPETKSEAEQFF	TGTGCCAGCAGCCCGGAAACCAAGAGTGAGGCGGAGCAGTTCTTC
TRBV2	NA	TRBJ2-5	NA	CASSEQETQYF	TGTGCCAGCAGCGAGCAAGAGACCCAGTACTTC
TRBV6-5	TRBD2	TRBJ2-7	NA	CASSSRGLALYEQYF	TGTGCCAGCAGTTCCAGGGGACTAGCGTTGTACGAGCAGTACTTC
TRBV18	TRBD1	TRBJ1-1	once	CASSATTTGEGGTEAFF	TGTGCCAGCTCAGCCACGACGACAGGGGAAGGTGGCACTGAAGCTTTCTTT
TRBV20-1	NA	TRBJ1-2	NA	CSASLGDGYTF	TGCAGTGCTAGTTTGGGCGATGGCTACACCTTC